This is a list of T cell receptor beta chains from one sample in a study of identical twins. Each CDR3 protein gets one entry after TCRdb re-called the 5' RACE reads with MiXCR. The sample contains about 890,000 distinct CDR3 sequences, roughly an eighth of which appear only once. These data were also reused for a study on yellow fever vaccine responses in identical twins.

The sample consisted of PBMCs. The source is a woman aged 18-29 years in good health. CDR3s leave out the opening cysteine and the closing phenylalanine or tryptophan.

v_call	cdr3_aa
TRBV6-1	ASSDQGGHTEAF
TRBV10-3	AIRGGTGGDEQF
TRBV5-1	ASSLGVLAEEGGELF
TRBV12-3/TRBV12-4	ASSAPGKYTEAF
TRBV2	ASDAGLTDTQY
TRBV7-9	ASSLEGGDFRSNIQY
TRBV6-1	ASGTGRGAAGQETQY
TRBV20-1	SARGDSGRELF
TRBV4-1	ASSPIQGVNQPQH
TRBV11-2	ASSLLRTPFRTQY
TRBV20-1	SASGLADYNEQF
TRBV12-3/TRBV12-4	ASSLAGKTSGLRQETQY
TRBV2	ASRIQGGPAEAF
TRBV12-3/TRBV12-4	ASRATGLNEKLF
TRBV24-1	ATSVASGSSGEQF
TRBV6-1	ASRNEGYQPQH
TRBV10-3	AIGWRGATPSTDTQY
TRBV15	ATSRDGSSVDTQY
TRBV12-3/TRBV12-4	ASSNDRPYNEQF
TRBV27	ASSFGAAEKLF
TRBV7-6	ASSSYQGREAF
TRBV12-3/TRBV12-4	ASSLTLTGSTDTQY
TRBV11-2	ASSAHEGGVSPLH
TRBV7-8	ASSSGRPYNSPLH
TRBV12-3/TRBV12-4	ASSLDPAGVAEQY
TRBV21-1	ASSKEGGSSYEQY
TRBV3-1	ASSQRGAGGYT
TRBV27	ASSLHGSFNEQY
TRBV27	ASSSGQPGGHNEQF
TRBV10-3	DISSNQGPVKEGEQY
TRBV12-3/TRBV12-4	ASSFWGAGGMNTEAF
TRBV6-1	ASRGSGRALYEQY
TRBV5-1	ASELATTGNTGELF
TRBV10-3	AISRDSLISYEQY
TRBV12-3/TRBV12-4	ASSPLGTMGEQY
TRBV7-9	ASSLWARTSTDTQY
TRBV20-1	SARSTSGGGGELF
TRBV7-9	ASSPRQSQLTGELF
TRBV29-1	SVGRLEQF
TRBV7-2	ASSTTGVVTGELF
TRBV20-1	SARGAATSGRATYQETQY
TRBV19	ASSIWTSGTYEQY
TRBV24-1	ATSDRLETGELF
TRBV28	ASQDRLSNQPQH
TRBV6-1	ASSRSGSSYNEQF
TRBV15	ATSSRQVANYGYT
TRBV15	ATSRGQLQETQY
TRBV7-6	ASSALQRRGETQY
TRBV5-4	ASSVQGLRAYNEQF
TRBV20-1	SASGELGSGELF
TRBV5-6	ASSPGGRELF
TRBV11-2	ASSSIAGEVGTQY
TRBV10-3	AIGWGGQPQH
TRBV7-3	ASSLLGNTGELF
TRBV4-1	ASSQDRVSYNEQF
TRBV24-1	ATSDLRTGKETQY
TRBV20-1	SAIHGTELPLAKNIQY